This T cell receptor beta chain appears in the sequencing data of a study of blood T cell repertoires in COVID-19. Study-level background: The study drew acute and convalescent COVID-19 samples from the United States, Italy and Spain.

Authors' analysis steps: By means of reference gene primer amplification, nucleated cell counts were estimated. Sequencing was performed with immunoSEQ multiplex PCR; in TCRdb, only in-frame clones are kept and a portion is missing. D and trimming were read from the DNA, whereas the V and J calls and clone size are those reported in that table. The sample lists under 20,000 clones, over 60% seen once, with roughly 15% in the top ten. Per germline, CDR1 SGHRS and CDR2 YFSETQ. Deletions cut 4 bases from V and 1 base from J, with 17 bases between. This CDR3 is 16 amino acids long. The chain is built from TRBV5-1 and TRBJ1-1; D perhaps matches TRBD1 (6 bases). The sequence was collected from a man in his 70s with COVID-19, enrolled during active disease. Source material: peripheral blood. CDR3 region: CASSLGLDRTNTEAFF. Written as DNA, the CDR3 is TGCGCCAGCAGCCTGGGCCTAGACAGGACGAACACTGAAGCTTTCTTT.